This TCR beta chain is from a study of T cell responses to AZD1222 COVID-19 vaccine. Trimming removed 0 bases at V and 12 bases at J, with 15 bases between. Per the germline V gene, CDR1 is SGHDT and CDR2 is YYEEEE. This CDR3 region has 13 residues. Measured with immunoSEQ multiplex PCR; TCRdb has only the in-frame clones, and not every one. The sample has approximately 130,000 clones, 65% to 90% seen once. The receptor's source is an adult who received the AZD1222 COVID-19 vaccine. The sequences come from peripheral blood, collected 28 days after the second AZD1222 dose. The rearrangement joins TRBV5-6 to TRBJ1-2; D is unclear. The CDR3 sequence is CASSLGTREADTF. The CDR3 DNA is TGTGCCAGCAGCTTGGGTACGAGAGAAGCTGACACCTTC.